This record covers a single TCR beta chain. Sequencing used immunoSEQ multiplex PCR; TCRdb keeps in-frame clones, though not all of them. This sample yields approximately 150,000 clones, of which 70% to 90% are seen a single time; roughly 3% belongs to the top ten. The sample originates from a study of cytotoxic CD8 clonotypes in ibrutinib-treated CLL. V gave up 7 bases and J gave up 8 bases; unmatched junction bases: 9. Germline V gene data show CDR1 as SGHAT and CDR2 as FQNNGV. This CDR3 spans 14 amino acids. This clonotype was obtained from a human donor with chronic lymphocytic leukemia. Sequenced here: PBMCs, sampled at disease progression, from a patient treated with ibrutinib. The chain carries TRBV11-2 and TRBJ1-2, with 11 nucleotides matching TRBD1. The CDR3 loop reads CASKPQRDRGGYTF. In DNA form, the CDR3 reads TGTGCCAGCAAGCCGCAAAGGGACAGGGGGGGCTACACCTTC.